This T cell receptor (beta chain) appears in the sequencing data of a study of T cells after yellow fever vaccination. Study results and caveats: Weaker overall was a secondary response that nonetheless peaked faster, on day 5 versus 15. Re-detected after boosting: most primary clones, about 96% of CD4 and 80% to 90% of CD8.

Turning to this clonotype: Its antigen is not known.

The germline V gene encodes CDR1 SGHRS and CDR2 YFSETQ. V lost 7 bases to trimming and J lost 6 bases; unmatched junction nucleotides: 8. The CDR3 has 14 amino acids. The TCR cDNA carried a universal primer site and UMIs from 5'RACE template switching. MiXCR was run by TCRdb on the 5' RACE reads, yielding one entry per CDR3 protein. The sample contains over 300,000 distinct CDR3 sequences, around 3.6% of which appear only once. The sequence derives from a man aged 18 to 29 who received the YFV17D yellow fever vaccine. V usage is TRBV5-1 and J usage is TRBJ1-2; TRBD1 matches at 11 bases. Specimen: PBMCs, collected on the day of the yellow fever booster vaccination. The CDR3 DNA follows: TGCGCCAGCGGAATGGGACAGGGGGTGGATGGCTACACCTTC. Translated: CASGMGQGVDGYTF.